This T cell receptor (beta chain) was observed in a study of blood T cell repertoires in COVID-19. Turning to the study itself: Samples representing acute and convalescent COVID-19 were sourced from the United States, Italy and Spain.

CDR1 MGHDK and CDR2 SYGVNS come from the germline V gene. The CDR3 totals 13 residues. V lost 5 bases, J lost 9 bases, and 14 bases lay in between. Original methodology: Reference gene primer amplification yielded estimated nucleated cell counts. Sequencing used immunoSEQ multiplex PCR; TCRdb keeps in-frame clones, though not all of them. Clone size and V and J calls were adopted from that table, with D and trimming inferred from the DNA. The data hold 200,000 to 250,000 clones, with 82% observed a single time. The gene calls are TRBV25-1 and TRBJ2-1; D is ambiguous. This receptor was obtained from a woman aged 80 or over with active or convalescent COVID-19. The sample comprised peripheral blood. CDR3 in amino acids: CASSSDSSSEQFF. In DNA, the CDR3 is TGTGCCAGCAGTTCCGACTCATCCAGTGAGCAGTTCTTC. Full variable domain (outside the CDR3, taken from reference TRBV25-1 and TRBJ2-1): EADIYQTPRYLVIGTGKKITLECSQTMGHDKMYWYQQDPGMELHLIHYSYGVNSTEKGDLSSESTVSRIRTEHFPLTLESARPSHTSQYLCASSSDSSSEQFFGPGTRLTVL.